The text below deals with one TCR beta chain. Its antigen remains unidentified. Assay: immunoSEQ multiplex PCR; the TCRdb copy retains only in-frame clones and omits some. The sample has approximately 190,000 clones, around 80% seen once. The CDR3 has 15 amino acids. Germline assignment: CDR1 SGHDT and CDR2 YYEEEE. V gave up 3 bases and J gave up 5 bases, with 18 bases separating them. The sample originates from a study of cytomegalovirus exposure and HLA in healthy donors. General observations from the study: Cytomegalovirus status was reportedly diagnosed by the classifier with high sensitivity and specificity. It was confirmed in vitro that a few of the CMV-associated chains were specific for CMV antigens. The majority of TCR sequences were rare, yet some public TCRs appeared in many donors. 150 to 200 TCR beta chains were listed as cytomegalovirus-associated.

Sample: PBMCs. This sequence was found in a woman in her thirties in good health and CMV-seropositive. This chain joins TRBV5-6 and TRBJ2-7, with D perhaps matching TRBD1 (6 bases). CDR3 region: CASSYQGIRVDEQYF. In DNA form, the CDR3 reads TGTGCCAGCAGCTACCAGGGGATAAGGGTTGACGAGCAGTACTTC.